This T cell receptor beta chain came from a study of metastatic and nonmetastatic thyroid tumors (dated by TCRdb to about 2020). Regarding the study in general: The researchers compared repertoires between peripheral blood samples and tumor or nodule tissue samples from patients with malignant or benign thyroid disease.

The full study reports these points: TCR beta diversity was reported as significantly higher in malignant tumors than in benign nodules, in both blood and tumor samples.

As for this clone: Its antigen is currently not known. Base-call qualities are not available, and no considerably larger clone is one nucleotide away.

No patient had received any treatment before thyroid surgery. Using T-cell receptor beta sequencing, the study looked back at clinical samples from patients collected from 2012 to 2018. The CDR3 has 15 amino acids, counting the end cysteine and phenylalanine. The only DNA kept is the CDR3, 45 bases in frame from the first base. V is clipped by 1 base and J by 0 bases, and the sequence between their germline boundaries is 13 bases long. CDR1 and CDR2, per the germline V gene (reference sequence), are DFQATT and SNEGSKA. The receptor library was made with PCR. The run used an Illumina HiSeq 4000. The TCR beta-chain CDR3 region of each patient was profiled by high-throughput sequencing. As for the authors' bioinformatics: A classifier to discriminate distant-metastatic papillary thyroid cancer patients was built from CDR3 differences across clinicopathological groups. The Shannon index was used to assess repertoire diversity, and the Morisita-Horn index was used to assess tumor-blood repertoire similarity. TCRdb itself trimmed the public reads at Q25 with fastp, ran MiXCR and retained productive beta chains. The V and J calls and clone size come from TCRdb's table, not from the authors' own analysis. The sample data list about 3,500 clones, and 35% to 45% of these were observed just once. The ten largest clonotypes hold 13% to 15% of the sample.

This TCR derives from a male donor with papillary thyroid cancer or a benign thyroid nodule (not recorded which). Some clones in this sample may be carry-over from other donors' samples. Material for sequencing was adjacent normal tissue. The V and J genes are TRBV20-1 and TRBJ2-7; the D gene remains uncertain. The CDR3 corresponds to CSARVLDSLSYEQYF. The nucleotides are TGCAGTGCTAGAGTGCTCGACTCCCTCTCCTACGAGCAGTACTTC.